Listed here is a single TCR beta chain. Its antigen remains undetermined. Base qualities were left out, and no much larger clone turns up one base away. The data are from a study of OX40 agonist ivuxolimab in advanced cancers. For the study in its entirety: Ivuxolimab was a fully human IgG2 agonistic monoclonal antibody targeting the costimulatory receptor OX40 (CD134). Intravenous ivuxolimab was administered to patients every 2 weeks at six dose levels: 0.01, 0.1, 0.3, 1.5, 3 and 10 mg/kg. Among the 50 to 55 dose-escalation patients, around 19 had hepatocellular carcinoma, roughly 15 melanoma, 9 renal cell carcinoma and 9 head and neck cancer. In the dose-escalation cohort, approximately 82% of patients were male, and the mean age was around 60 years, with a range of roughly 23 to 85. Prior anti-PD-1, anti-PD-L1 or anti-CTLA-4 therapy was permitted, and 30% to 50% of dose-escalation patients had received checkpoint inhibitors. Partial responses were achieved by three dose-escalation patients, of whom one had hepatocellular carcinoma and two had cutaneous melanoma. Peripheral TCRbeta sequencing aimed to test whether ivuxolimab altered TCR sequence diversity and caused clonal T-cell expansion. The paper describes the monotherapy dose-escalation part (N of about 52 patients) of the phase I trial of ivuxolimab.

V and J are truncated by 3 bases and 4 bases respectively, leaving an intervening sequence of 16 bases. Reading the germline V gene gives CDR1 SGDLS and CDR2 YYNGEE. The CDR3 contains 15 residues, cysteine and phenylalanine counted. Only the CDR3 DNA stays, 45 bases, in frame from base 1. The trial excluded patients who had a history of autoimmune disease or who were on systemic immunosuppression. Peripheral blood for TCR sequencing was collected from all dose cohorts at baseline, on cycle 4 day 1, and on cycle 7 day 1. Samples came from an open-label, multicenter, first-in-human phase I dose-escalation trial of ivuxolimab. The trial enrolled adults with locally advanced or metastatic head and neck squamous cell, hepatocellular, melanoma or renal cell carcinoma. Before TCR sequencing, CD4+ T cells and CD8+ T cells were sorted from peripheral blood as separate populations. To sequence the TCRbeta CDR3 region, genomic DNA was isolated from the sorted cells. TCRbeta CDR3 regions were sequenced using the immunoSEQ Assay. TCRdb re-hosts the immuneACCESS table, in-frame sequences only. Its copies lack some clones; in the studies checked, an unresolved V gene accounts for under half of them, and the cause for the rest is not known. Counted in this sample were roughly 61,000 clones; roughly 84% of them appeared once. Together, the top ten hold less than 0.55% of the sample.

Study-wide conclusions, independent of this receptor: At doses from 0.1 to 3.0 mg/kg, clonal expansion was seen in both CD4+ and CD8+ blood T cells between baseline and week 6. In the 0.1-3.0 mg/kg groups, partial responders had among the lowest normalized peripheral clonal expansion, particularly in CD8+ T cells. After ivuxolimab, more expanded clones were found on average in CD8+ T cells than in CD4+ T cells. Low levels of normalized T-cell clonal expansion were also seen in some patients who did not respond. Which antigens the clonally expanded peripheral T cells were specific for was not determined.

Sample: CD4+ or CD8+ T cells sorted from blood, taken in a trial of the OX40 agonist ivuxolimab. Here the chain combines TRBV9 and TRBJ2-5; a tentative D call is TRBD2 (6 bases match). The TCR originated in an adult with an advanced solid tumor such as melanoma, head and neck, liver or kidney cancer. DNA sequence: TGTGCCAGCAGCGGTGAGGGGAGGAGAGGAGAGACCCAGTACTTC. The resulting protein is CASSGEGRRGETQYF.